These 25 T cell receptor beta chains share one sample of origin, sequenced in a study of blood T cell repertoires in COVID-19. TCRdb keeps only in-frame clones here, not all; method: immunoSEQ multiplex PCR. The repertoire holds fewer than 200,000 clones, with about 83% as singletons. The sequencing input was PBMCs or T cells enriched from blood (not recorded which). The receptors originated from a woman between 25 and 40 years old who had been exposed to COVID-19.

The table lists this clone with a count of one. The chain couples TRBV7-9 to TRBJ1-2, with D hard to call. Germline CDR1 is SEHNR and CDR2 is FQNEAQ (reference sequence). The CDR3 is 13 amino acids. V was trimmed by 5 bases and J by 8 bases, leaving 15 bases between them. The CDR3 DNA sequence: TGTGCCAGCAGCCATTACGTTCCCGAGGGCTACACCTTC. Residues: CASSHYVPEGYTF.

As for this clone: Other DNA sequences in the sample encode the same CDR3. The V call is TRBV15, the J call TRBJ1-3; D is undetermined. Trimming took off 1 base at V and 0 bases at J, with 7 bases between the two ends. The CDR3 is made up of 15 amino acids. Germline assignment: CDR1 LNHNV and CDR2 YYDKDF (reference sequence). For the CDR3, the DNA is TGTGCCACCAGCAGAGCGGGTAGCTCTGGAAACACCATATATTTT. Residues: CATSRAGSSGNTIYF.

Comment on this clone: The same CDR3 arises from other DNA sequences in this sample as well. CDR3 sequence reads: CASSTGQLYEQYF. In DNA, the CDR3 is TGTGCCAGTTCAACGGGACAGCTCTACGAGCAGTACTTC. The chain recombines TRBV19 with TRBJ2-7; 7 bases map to TRBD1. Germline values: CDR1 LNHDA, CDR2 SQIVND (reference sequence). With 8 bases clipped from V and 3 bases from J, the junction kept 7 bases outside the gene matches. This CDR3 region has 13 residues.

This clone was found many times. The chain is built from TRBV3-1 (or the pseudogene TRBV3-2) and TRBJ1-1, with a weak D call TRBD1 (5 bases). Trimming took 0 bases from V and 5 from J, leaving 16 bases between them. Germline V gene lookup returns CDR1 LGHDT and CDR2 YNNKEL (reference sequence). This CDR3 region has 16 residues. The CDR3 is CASSQEIYRTSTEAFF. Written as DNA, the CDR3 is TGTGCCAGCAGCCAAGAGATCTATAGGACATCAACTGAAGCTTTCTTT.

The genes are TRBV5-1 and TRBJ1-3; D unclear. Trimming left V 2 bases short and J 2 bases short, with 8 bases between. This CDR3 region has 14 residues. The V gene's germline CDR1 is SGHRS and CDR2 YFSETQ. The CDR3 region is CASSFDGAGNTIYF. CDR3 DNA sequence: TGCGCCAGCAGCTTTGACGGAGCTGGAAACACCATATATTTT.

CDR3 nucleotide sequence: TGCGCCAGCAGCTTGTGGGGAAGTGAGGGCACTGAAGCTTTCTTT. Amino acids: CASSLWGSEGTEAFF. The genes are TRBV5-1 and TRBJ1-1; D uncertain. CDR1 is SGHRS and CDR2 is YFSETQ in the germline V gene. Trimming left V 1 base short and J 4 bases short, with 14 bases between. The CDR3 runs to 15 residues. Together with reference TRBV5-1 and TRBJ1-1, the CDR3 gives the full variable domain: KAGVTQTPRYLIKTRGQQVTLSCSPISGHRSVSWYQQTPGQGLQFLFEYFSETQRNKGNFPGRFSGRQFSNSRSEMNVSTLELGDSALYLCASSLWGSEGTEAFFGQGTRLTVV.

V gene TRBV6-5 combines with J gene TRBJ2-2; 8 bases are shared with TRBD1. J lost 5 bases, V lost 8 bases, and 4 bases had no gene match. There are 13 residues in the CDR3. The V gene's germline CDR1 is MNHEY and CDR2 SVGAGI. The DNA for the CDR3 is TGTGCCAGCCCAGGACAGGGTACCGGGGAGCTGTTTTTT. Translating it yields CASPGQGTGELFF.

This chain links TRBV29-1 with TRBJ2-7, with TRBD1 matching over 7 bases. V trimming: 6 bases; J trimming: 0 bases; junction bases outside the gene matches: 2. CDR1 and CDR2 (germline): SQVTM, ANQGSEA. The CDR3 loop spans 12 amino acids. Written as DNA, the CDR3 is TGCAGCGTCCGGGACAGCTCCTACGAGCAGTACTTC. Translated: CSVRDSSYEQYF.

Only a few counts were recorded for this clone. The chain joins TRBV9 to TRBJ1-2; possible D gene TRBD1, 5 bases. The CDR3 spans 13 residues. V was cut by 0 bases and J by 2 bases, with 5 bases left in between. Germline V gene lookup returns CDR1 SGDLS and CDR2 YYNGEE. The DNA of the CDR3 is TGTGCCAGCAGCGTAGCAGGGAACTATGGCTACACCTTC. This codes for CASSVAGNYGYTF.

The CDR3 nucleotides read TGTGCCATCAGTAGGGACAGAGGTAATTCACCCCTCCACTTT. It is translated as CAISRDRGNSPLHF. V gene TRBV10-3 combines with J gene TRBJ1-6; 7 positions agree with TRBD1. Germline loops: CDR1 ENHRY, CDR2 SYGVKD. There are 14 residues in the CDR3. The V segment lost 5 bases and the J segment 6 bases; nucleotides outside the gene matches: 4.

The gene calls are TRBV5-8 and TRBJ2-3, with 11 nucleotides matching TRBD2. The V and J ends lost 1 base and 4 bases, in that order; junction bases with no gene match: 5. The CDR3 is made up of 16 amino acids. The germline CDR1 and CDR2 sequences are SGHTS and YDEGEE. The CDR3 here is CASSLTKTSGADTQYF. The CDR3 DNA sequence: TGTGCCAGCAGCTTGACGAAGACTAGCGGGGCAGATACGCAGTATTTT. Full variable domain (missing parts from reference TRBV5-8 and TRBJ2-3): EAGVTQSPTHLIKTRGQQATLRCSPISGHTSVYWYQQALGLGLQFLLWYDEGEERNRGNFPPRFSGRQFPNYSSELNVNALELEDSALYLCASSLTKTSGADTQYFGPGTRLTVL.

The rearrangement joins TRBV6-5 to TRBJ1-6; no clear D. Germline V lookup: CDR1 MNHEY, CDR2 SVGAGI. This CDR3 contains 14 residues. V was trimmed by 8 bases and J by 9 bases, leaving 17 bases between them. CDR3 in amino acids: CASAREPSRSPLHF. CDR3 DNA: TGTGCCAGCGCGCGGGAGCCCTCACGTTCACCCCTCCACTTT.

This clone appeared a single time. V usage is TRBV11-2 and J usage is TRBJ2-1, with 8 bases fitting TRBD1. Germline assignment: CDR1 SGHAT and CDR2 FQNNGV. Trimming at V came to 5 bases and at J to 8 bases, leaving 14 bases not matched to a gene. The CDR3 runs 16 residues. The CDR3 DNA reads TGTGCCAGCAGCCTACGCGTGGGGGACAGGTGGGATGAGCAGTTCTTC. This translates into CASSLRVGDRWDEQFF. Supplemented by reference TRBV11-2 and TRBJ2-1, the full variable domain reads EAGVAQSPRYKIIEKRQSVAFWCNPISGHATLYWYQQILGQGPKLLIQFQNNGVVDDSQLPKDRFSAERLKGVDSTLKIQPAKLEDSAVYLCASSLRVGDRWDEQFFGPGTRLTVL.

This chain connects TRBV27 to TRBJ1-1, with 12 positions matching TRBD1. J was trimmed by 6 bases and V by 5 bases; bases with no gene match: 10. CDR1 and CDR2 (germline): MNHEY, SMNVEV (reference sequence). The CDR3 runs 16 residues. For the CDR3, the DNA is TGTGCCAGCAGTCCCGGGACAGGGGGCGGTAGGGCTGAAGCTTTCTTT. Translated: CASSPGTGGGRAEAFF.

This chain uses TRBV6-6 with TRBJ1-5, with D unclear. The germline gives CDR1 MNHNY, CDR2 SVGAGI (reference sequence). This CDR3 has 14 amino acids. V gave up 5 bases and J gave up 0 bases, with 8 bases separating them. The CDR3 DNA reads TGTGCCAGCAGTCGATCTAGTAGCAATCAGCCCCAGCATTTT. It is translated as CASSRSSSNQPQHF.

The chain recombines TRBV5-1 with TRBJ2-2; D is possibly TRBD1 (6 bases). Germline V gene lookup returns CDR1 SGHRS and CDR2 YFSETQ. V lost 6 bases to trimming and J lost 6 bases, with 12 bases between them. This CDR3 has 13 amino acids. The CDR3: CASNQGKAGELFF. As DNA, the CDR3 is TGCGCCAGCAACCAGGGGAAGGCCGGGGAGCTGTTTTTT.

The genes are TRBV9 and TRBJ2-7; 7 positions agree with TRBD1. Germline V CDR1 and CDR2: SGDLS, YYNGEE. Trimming took 7 bases from V and 0 from J; bases not matched to a gene: 4. The length of the CDR3 is 13 residues. For the CDR3, the DNA is TGTGCCAGCGGAGACAGGGACTCCTACGAGCAGTACTTC. The encoded protein is CASGDRDSYEQYF. Full variable domain (missing parts from reference TRBV9 and TRBJ2-7): DSGVTQTPKHLITATGQRVTLRCSPRSGDLSVYWYQQSLDQGLQFLIQYYNGEERAKGNILERFSAQQFPDLHSELNLSSLELGDSALYFCASGDRDSYEQYFGPGTRLTVT.

The chain links TRBV2 to TRBJ2-5, with D tentatively TRBD2 (5 bases). CDR3 size: 12 residues. The germline gives CDR1 SNHLY, CDR2 FYNNEI. V was pared by 6 bases and J by 4 bases, with 9 bases between. The CDR3 nucleotides read TGTGCCAGCAGATTAGCGACAGAGACCCAGTACTTC. Residues: CASRLATETQYF.

Notes on this clone: Other DNA sequences from this sample encode an identical CDR3 as well. J is TRBJ2-7 and V is TRBV4-1; TRBD2 might be the D (5 bases). There are 13 residues in the CDR3. V was trimmed by 1 base and J by 4 bases, leaving 8 bases between them. CDR1 is MGHRA, CDR2 YSYEKL, per germline. As DNA, the CDR3 is TGCGCCAGCAGCCAAGGCGGACTTTACGAGCAGTACTTC. This gives the protein CASSQGGLYEQYF.

V and J are TRBV25-1 and TRBJ1-3; no clear D gene. Deletions cut 7 bases from V and 1 base from J, with 14 bases between. The germline V gene has CDR1 MGHDK and CDR2 SYGVNS. The CDR3 length is 15 residues. The CDR3 protein is CASTFVPSSGNTIYF. CDR3 sequence (DNA): TGTGCCAGCACCTTCGTCCCCAGTTCTGGAAACACCATATATTTT.

The V gene is TRBV6-5, the J gene TRBJ1-1; 10 nucleotides align to TRBD1. Germline lookup yields CDR1 MNHEY and CDR2 SVGAGI. The CDR3 has 11 amino acids. J gave up 11 bases and V 7 bases, and 4 bases lay outside the gene matches. This CDR3 reads CASMDRGAAFF. In DNA form, the CDR3 reads TGTGCCAGCATGGACAGGGGGGCTGCTTTCTTT.

The chain employs TRBV7-8 and TRBJ2-5; 11 bases match TRBD1. Trimming at V came to 7 bases and at J to 5 bases, leaving 9 bases not matched to a gene. This CDR3 comprises 15 residues. The germline V gene encodes CDR1 SGHVS and CDR2 FQNEAQ. In DNA form, the CDR3 reads TGTGCCAGCAACTTGAGGGACAGGGGGGGGGAGACCCAGTACTTC. Its translation: CASNLRDRGGETQYF.

V usage is TRBV6-5 and J usage is TRBJ1-3; D may be TRBD1 (5 bases). The germline CDR1 and CDR2 sequences are MNHEY and SVGAGI. Trimming removed 5 bases at V and 1 base at J, with 12 bases between. The CDR3 totals 15 residues. CDR3 loop: CASSPQGGSGNTIYF. CDR3 DNA: TGTGCCAGCAGTCCTCAGGGAGGTTCTGGAAACACCATATATTTT.

The rearrangement links TRBV7-9 to TRBJ2-7; possible D gene TRBD2, 5 bases. From germline, CDR1 is SEHNR and CDR2 FQNEAQ (reference sequence). The CDR3 is 12 amino acids. Trimming removed 3 bases at V and 6 bases at J, with 9 bases between. The CDR3, as DNA: TGTGCCAGCAGCTTCGGGATGCGCGAGCAGTACTTC. It yields the protein CASSFGMREQYF.

This chain joins TRBV7-9 and TRBJ2-2; D ambiguous. V lost 6 bases and J lost 5, with 7 bases in between. Germline CDR1 and CDR2: SEHNR and FQNEAQ (reference sequence). The CDR3 has 12 amino acids. CDR3 protein: CASRSVTGELFF. CDR3 in DNA: TGTGCCAGCAGGTCGGTTACCGGGGAGCTGTTTTTT.